This record covers a single T cell receptor beta chain. The specificity of this receptor is unknown. Base-call qualities are not available, and no considerably larger clone is one nucleotide away. Ophthalmopathy patients had moderately to severely active disease, with a Clinical Activity Score of 3 or more, a NOSPECS grade of 4 or more, and a disease duration of less than 3 months. The study excluded patients with uncontrolled infections, other autoimmune diseases, pregnancy or lactation. Diagnoses were established on the basis of clinical symptoms, serum thyroxine and TRAb, thyroid ultrasound, and orbital computed tomography. PBMCs were isolated from more than 9 ml of fresh peripheral blood by Ficoll-Paque density gradient centrifugation. Total RNA was extracted using Trizol reagent, and RNA quality was assessed on an Agilent 2100 Bioanalyzer. These data originate in a study of T cells in Graves' hyperthyroidism and ophthalmopathy (dated by TCRdb to between 2017 and 2020). With respect to the entire study: Peripheral blood samples were taken at initial diagnosis, before any treatment was given. TCR V-J signatures able to tell the groups apart were searched for in a discovery cohort of about a hundred patients, of whom more than 40 had Graves' ophthalmopathy and around 58 had stable Graves' hyperthyroidism. Prospective prediction of ophthalmopathy was tested in an independent validation cohort consisting of 18 hyperthyroidism patients and around 16 patients who later progressed to ophthalmopathy. The 100 or so discovery patients were randomly split 7:3 into training and test sets. The study also compared thyroid tissue and blood T-cell repertoires from a handful of Graves' hyperthyroidism patients. Following sampling, methimazole starting at 30 mg daily was given to hyperthyroidism patients, and high-dose intravenous methylprednisolone was given to ophthalmopathy patients. The paper reports TCR Vbeta CDR3 sequencing of over 130 peripheral blood samples: around 41 ophthalmopathy, some 80 hyperthyroidism and approximately 17 progressor patients.

The TCR beta CDR3 regions were amplified from RNA transcripts. For the first round of RT-PCR on the TCR CDR3, the HTBI primer set was used together with the Qiagen OneStep RT-PCR kit. The libraries were constructed in a second round of multiplex PCR and then size-selected and purified. The libraries were sequenced on an Illumina HiSeq2000 using paired-end 100 bp reads. In the source study's methods: SOAPnuke was used to process the raw data, with reads discarded if the reads contained adapters or uncalled bases, had a mean Phred below 15, or lacked an exact constant-primer or identifier match. COPE v1.2.5 was used to merge the high-quality paired reads, and each unique nucleotide sequence was defined as a clonotype. MiTCR v1.1 was used to align the clonotypes against IMGT TRBV, TRBD and TRBJ reference segments. Only V-J combinations with frequency above 0.0001, covering 99% to 99.2% of repertoires, were analysed. A TCS score was defined as the ratio between F50 (clonal expansion) and ExV (chaos), using BLOSUM62-based TCRdist between CDR3 peptides within each V-J. Welch's t-statistics and random forest reduced just over 500 V-J features to under 15, which were used in a naive Bayes classifier (R e1071). The Morisita-Horn index was used to measure how similar the thyroid and blood repertoires were. Starting from the raw public reads, TCRdb applied fastp trimming at Q25, assembled clones with MiXCR and retained in-frame beta chains. Rows with a matching CDR3 protein are joined into one entry that keeps the most common DNA and genes. Here the V and J calls rest on TCRdb's processing, not on the authors' analysis. This sample holds about 59,000 distinct CDR3 sequences; around 53% were observed only once. The ten largest make up roughly 3.3% of the sample.

The paper as a whole reports these results and caveats: Ophthalmopathy was separated from stable hyperthyroidism by a 13 V-J signature model, with over 85% sensitivity and about 81% specificity obtained in cross-validation and 80%/75% obtained in testing. Blood samples also contained most of the expanded thyroid clonotypes (frequency above 0.001), which suggests that blood repertoires may reflect thyroid immune responses. In validation, progression to ophthalmopathy was predicted by the model with 70% to 71% sensitivity and 72.22% specificity, a median of approximately 6.5 months before onset. Sample size was not statistically predetermined, and investigators were not blinded to group allocation.

From the cysteine through the phenylalanine, the CDR3 covers 12 amino acids. Of the read, only the CDR3 DNA is kept; its 36 bases are in frame from base 1. V drops 3 bases and J drops 11 bases, leaving 14 bases in between. CDR1 and CDR2 (DFQATT, SNEGSKA) derive from the germline V gene (reference sequence). The receptor was isolated from a woman aged 55-69 years with Graves' ophthalmopathy. The chain uses TRBV20-1 and TRBJ1-5; tentative D gene TRBD1, with 5 bases matching. Sequencing used blood. The CDR3 sequence is CSARVLGETQHF. In nucleotides, the sequence is TGCAGTGCTAGGGTCCTGGGGGAGACCCAGCATTTT.